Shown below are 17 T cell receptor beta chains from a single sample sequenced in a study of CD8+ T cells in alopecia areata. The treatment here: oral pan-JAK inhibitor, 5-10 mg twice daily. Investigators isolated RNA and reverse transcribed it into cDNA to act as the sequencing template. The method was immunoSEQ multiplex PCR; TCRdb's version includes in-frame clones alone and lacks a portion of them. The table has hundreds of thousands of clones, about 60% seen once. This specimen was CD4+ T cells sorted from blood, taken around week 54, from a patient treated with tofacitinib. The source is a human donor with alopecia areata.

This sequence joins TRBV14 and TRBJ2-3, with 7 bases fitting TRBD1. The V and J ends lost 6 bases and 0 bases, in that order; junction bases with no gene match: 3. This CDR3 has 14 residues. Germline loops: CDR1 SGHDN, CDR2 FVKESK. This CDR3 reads CASRIGGSTDTQYF. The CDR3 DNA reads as TGTGCCAGCAGGATAGGGGGCAGCACAGATACGCAGTATTTT.

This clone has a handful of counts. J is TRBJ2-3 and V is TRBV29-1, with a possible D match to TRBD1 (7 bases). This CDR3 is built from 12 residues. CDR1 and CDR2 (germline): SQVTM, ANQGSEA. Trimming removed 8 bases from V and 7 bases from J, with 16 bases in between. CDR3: CSLRGTANTQYF. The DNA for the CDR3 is TGCAGCCTCCGCGGGACAGCCAATACGCAGTATTTT.

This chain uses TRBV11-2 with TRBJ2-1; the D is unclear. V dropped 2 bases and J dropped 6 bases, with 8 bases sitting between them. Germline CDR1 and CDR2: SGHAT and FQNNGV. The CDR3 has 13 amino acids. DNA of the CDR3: TGTGCCAGCAGCTTAAACGCAGCCAATGAGCAGTTCTTC. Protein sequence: CASSLNAANEQFF.

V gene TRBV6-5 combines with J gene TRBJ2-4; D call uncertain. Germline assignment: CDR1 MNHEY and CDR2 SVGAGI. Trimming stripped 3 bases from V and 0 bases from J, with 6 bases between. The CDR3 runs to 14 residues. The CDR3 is CASSYDLAKNIQYF. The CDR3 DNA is TGTGCCAGCAGTTATGATTTAGCCAAAAACATTCAGTACTTC.

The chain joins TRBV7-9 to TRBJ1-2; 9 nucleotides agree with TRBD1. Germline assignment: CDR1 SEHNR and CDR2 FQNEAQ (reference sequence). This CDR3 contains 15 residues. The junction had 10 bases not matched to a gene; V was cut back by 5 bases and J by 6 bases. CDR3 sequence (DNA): TGTGCCAGCAGCCCGCCGGGACAGGGAATACATGGCTACACCTTC. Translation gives CASSPPGQGIHGYTF.

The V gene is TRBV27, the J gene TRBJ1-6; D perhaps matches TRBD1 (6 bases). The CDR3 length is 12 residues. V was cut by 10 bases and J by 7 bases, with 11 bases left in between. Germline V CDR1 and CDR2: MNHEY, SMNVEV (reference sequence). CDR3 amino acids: CATRDINSPLHF. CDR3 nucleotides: TGTGCCACCCGGGACATAAATTCACCCCTCCACTTT.

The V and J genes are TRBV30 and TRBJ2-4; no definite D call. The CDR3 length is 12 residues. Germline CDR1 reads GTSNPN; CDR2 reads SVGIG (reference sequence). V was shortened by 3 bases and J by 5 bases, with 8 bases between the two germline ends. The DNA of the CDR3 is TGTGCCTGGAGCGCCCAAGAAAACATTCAGTACTTC. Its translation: CAWSAQENIQYF.

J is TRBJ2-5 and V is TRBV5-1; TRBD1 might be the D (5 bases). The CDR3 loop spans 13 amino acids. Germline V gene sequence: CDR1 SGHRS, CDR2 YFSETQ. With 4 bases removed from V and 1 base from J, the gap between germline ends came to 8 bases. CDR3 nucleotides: TGCGCCAGCAGCAAGGACACCCAAGAGACCCAGTACTTC. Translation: CASSKDTQETQYF.

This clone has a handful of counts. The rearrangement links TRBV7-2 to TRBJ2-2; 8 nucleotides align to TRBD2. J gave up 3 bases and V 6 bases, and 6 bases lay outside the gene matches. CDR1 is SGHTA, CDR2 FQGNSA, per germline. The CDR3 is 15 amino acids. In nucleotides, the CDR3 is TGTGCCAGCAGGACGGGGACTAGGCACACCGGGGAGCTGTTTTTT. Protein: CASRTGTRHTGELFF. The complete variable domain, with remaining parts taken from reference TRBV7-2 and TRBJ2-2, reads GAGVSQSPSNKVTEKGKDVELRCDPISGHTALYWYRQSLGQGLEFLIYFQGNSAPDKSGLPSDRFSAERTGGSVSTLTIQRTQQEDSAVYLCASRTGTRHTGELFFGEGSRLTVL.

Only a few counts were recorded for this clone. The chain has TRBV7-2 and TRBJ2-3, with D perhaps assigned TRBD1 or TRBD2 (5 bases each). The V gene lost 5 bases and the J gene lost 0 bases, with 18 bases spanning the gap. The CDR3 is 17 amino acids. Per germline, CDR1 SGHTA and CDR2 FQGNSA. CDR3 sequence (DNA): TGTGCCAGCAGCCTGTATTCGGGACGACGAAGCACAGATACGCAGTATTTT. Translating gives CASSLYSGRRSTDTQYF.

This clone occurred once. The CDR3 DNA sequence: TGTGCCAGCAGCTTACAGGGTGGGATTAATTCACCCCTCCACTTT. This translates into CASSLQGGINSPLHF. The V gene is TRBV7-2, the J gene TRBJ1-6, with D tentatively TRBD1 (5 bases). This CDR3 contains 15 residues. The ends were cut back, 2 bases at V and 6 bases at J, with 11 bases in the middle. Germline V gene lookup returns CDR1 SGHTA and CDR2 FQGNSA. The full variable domain, in which reference TRBV7-2 and TRBJ1-6 provide the parts outside the CDR3, is GAGVSQSPSNKVTEKGKDVELRCDPISGHTALYWYRQSLGQGLEFLIYFQGNSAPDKSGLPSDRFSAERTGGSVSTLTIQRTQQEDSAVYLCASSLQGGINSPLHFGNGTRLTVT.

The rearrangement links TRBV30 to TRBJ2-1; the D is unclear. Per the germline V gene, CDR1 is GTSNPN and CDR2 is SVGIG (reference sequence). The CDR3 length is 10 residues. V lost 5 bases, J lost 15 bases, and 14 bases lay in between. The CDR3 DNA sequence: TGTGCCTGGTCCACGGGCCCTAGGTTCTTC. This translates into CAWSTGPRFF.

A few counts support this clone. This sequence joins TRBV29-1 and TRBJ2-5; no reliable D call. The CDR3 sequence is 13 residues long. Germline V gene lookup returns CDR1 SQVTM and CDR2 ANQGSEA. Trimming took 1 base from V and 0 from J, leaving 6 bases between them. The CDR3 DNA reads TGCAGCGTTGAAGTCAGAAACCAAGAGACCCAGTACTTC. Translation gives CSVEVRNQETQYF.

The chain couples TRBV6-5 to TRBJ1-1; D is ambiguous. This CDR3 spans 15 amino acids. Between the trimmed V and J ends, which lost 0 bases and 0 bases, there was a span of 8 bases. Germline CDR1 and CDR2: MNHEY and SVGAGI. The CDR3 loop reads CASSYSKQMNTEAFF. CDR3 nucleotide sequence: TGTGCCAGCAGTTACTCGAAACAGATGAACACTGAAGCTTTCTTT.

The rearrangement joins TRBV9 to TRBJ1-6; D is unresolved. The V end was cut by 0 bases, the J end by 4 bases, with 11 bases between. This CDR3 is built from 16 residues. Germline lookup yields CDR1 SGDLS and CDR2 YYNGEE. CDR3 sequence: CASSVGSAPYNSPLHF. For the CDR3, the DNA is TGTGCCAGCAGCGTAGGTTCAGCTCCATATAATTCACCCCTCCACTTT.

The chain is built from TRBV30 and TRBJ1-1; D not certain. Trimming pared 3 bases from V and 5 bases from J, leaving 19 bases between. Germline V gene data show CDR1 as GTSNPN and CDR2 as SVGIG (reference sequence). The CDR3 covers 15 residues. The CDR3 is CAWSTPLGRGTEAFF. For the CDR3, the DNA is TGTGCCTGGAGCACCCCCCTAGGGCGCGGAACTGAAGCTTTCTTT.

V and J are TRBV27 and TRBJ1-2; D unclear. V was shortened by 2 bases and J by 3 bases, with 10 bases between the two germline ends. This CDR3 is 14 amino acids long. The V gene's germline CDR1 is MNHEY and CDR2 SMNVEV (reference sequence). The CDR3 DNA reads TGTGCCAGCAGTTTAAGACCGCGAGACTATGGCTACACCTTC. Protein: CASSLRPRDYGYTF.